One sample yielded the 25 T cell receptor beta chains listed below, sequenced in a study of blood T cell repertoires in COVID-19. The method was immunoSEQ multiplex PCR; TCRdb's version includes in-frame clones alone and lacks a portion of them. The sample holds 35,000 to 40,000 clones; around nine tenths are singletons and the top ten take approximately 20%. The specimen sequenced was peripheral blood. Receptor source: a man in his 70s with acute or convalescent COVID-19.

The chain uses TRBV10-3 and TRBJ2-3; 8 nucleotides match TRBD1. The CDR3 has 14 amino acids. The V and J ends lost 0 bases and 4 bases, in that order; junction bases with no gene match: 0. Germline loops: CDR1 ENHRY, CDR2 SYGVKD. CDR3 in amino acids: CAISESDRADTQYF. The CDR3 DNA reads TGTGCCATCAGTGAGTCGGACAGGGCAGATACGCAGTATTTT.

This clone has more than one count but fewer than ten. The chain has TRBV28 and TRBJ2-1; 8 bases match TRBD2. Per germline, CDR1 MDHEN and CDR2 SYDVKM. The ends lost 5 bases at V and 5 bases at J; junction bases unmatched: 17. The CDR3 is 18 amino acids. The CDR3 loop is CASSKAQGLGSFDNEQFF. The CDR3 bases are TGTGCCAGCAGTAAAGCCCAGGGACTAGGCTCTTTTGACAATGAGCAGTTCTTC.

The chain links TRBV29-1 to TRBJ2-5; no clear D gene. The V gene's germline CDR1 is SQVTM and CDR2 ANQGSEA. The CDR3 is made up of 12 amino acids. Trimming cost V 4 bases and J 2 bases, with 8 bases left between them. As DNA, the CDR3 is TGCAGCGTTGCGAGGCAGCAAGAGACCCAGTACTTC. This encodes CSVARQQETQYF. Together with reference TRBV29-1 and TRBJ2-5, the CDR3 gives the full variable domain: SAVISQKPSRDICQRGTSLTIQCQVDSQVTMMFWYRQQPGQSLTLIATANQGSEATYESGFVIDKFPISRPNLTFSTLTVSNMSPEDSSIYLCSVARQQETQYFGPGTRLLVL.

This chain uses TRBV9 with TRBJ1-6, with 8 bases matching TRBD1. Trimming took 3 bases from V and 3 from J; bases not matched to a gene: 8. The CDR3 extends over 17 amino acids. Germline values: CDR1 SGDLS, CDR2 YYNGEE. The DNA for the CDR3 is TGTGCCAGCAGCGCATCTCACGGGACAGGCTATAATTCACCCCTCCACTTT. This gives the protein CASSASHGTGYNSPLHF. The full variable domain, completed using reference TRBV9 and TRBJ1-6, is DSGVTQTPKHLITATGQRVTLRCSPRSGDLSVYWYQQSLDQGLQFLIQYYNGEERAKGNILERFSAQQFPDLHSELNLSSLELGDSALYFCASSASHGTGYNSPLHFGNGTRLTVT.

This chain links TRBV15 with TRBJ2-1; D might be TRBD2 (6 bases). The CDR3 contains 17 residues. V shed 0 bases and J shed 0 bases, with 12 bases lying between them. Germline values: CDR1 LNHNV, CDR2 YYDKDF (reference sequence). CDR3 sequence reads: CATSREVRGSSYNEQFF. DNA of the CDR3: TGTGCCACCAGCAGAGAGGTGCGGGGTAGCTCCTACAATGAGCAGTTCTTC.

The chain combines TRBV10-3 with TRBJ2-7, with TRBD1 matching over 9 bases. Germline CDR1 ENHRY, CDR2 SYGVKD. This CDR3 is 14 amino acids long. With V trimmed by 4 bases and J by 6 bases, 7 bases remained unmatched. The CDR3 DNA sequence: TGTGCCATCAGTGGCGGGACAGGGAGGTCCGAGCAGTACTTC. The encoded protein is CAISGGTGRSEQYF.

The J gene is TRBJ1-1, the V gene TRBV6-4, with TRBD1 as a possible D gene (6 bases). Per germline, CDR1 MRHNA and CDR2 SNTAGT. V shed 2 bases and J shed 1 base, with 14 bases lying between them. This CDR3 has 16 amino acids. DNA for the CDR3: TGTGCCAGCAGTGACGAGTTTGGGGGCTCGAACACTGAAGCTTTCTTT. This sequence encodes CASSDEFGGSNTEAFF.

In its sample, this clone was seen once. The chain has TRBV13 and TRBJ2-7; TRBD2 aligns across 10 bases. The germline V gene encodes CDR1 PRHDT and CDR2 FYEKMQ (reference sequence). The V segment lost 5 bases and the J segment 7 bases; nucleotides outside the gene matches: 11. The CDR3 runs 15 residues. The CDR3 protein is CASSQTLAGVGEQYF. The CDR3 DNA sequence: TGTGCCAGCAGCCAAACCCTAGCGGGAGTTGGTGAGCAGTACTTC.

The chain uses TRBV9 and TRBJ2-3, with D tentatively TRBD1 (6 bases). V lost 4 bases to trimming and J lost 0 bases, with 24 bases between them. Germline V gene sequence: CDR1 SGDLS, CDR2 YYNGEE. The CDR3 covers 19 residues. The CDR3 protein is CASSPRVALVGGSTDTQYF. The CDR3 DNA follows: TGTGCCAGCAGCCCCAGAGTGGCCCTCGTAGGGGGTAGCACAGATACGCAGTATTTT.

The V and J genes are TRBV5-1 and TRBJ1-3; no definite D call. The CDR3 loop spans 16 amino acids. V was clipped by 0 bases and J by 0 bases, with 10 bases between them. Germline assignment: CDR1 SGHRS and CDR2 YFSETQ. The CDR3 is CASSLADISSGNTIYF. The CDR3 DNA reads as TGCGCCAGCAGCTTGGCCGACATAAGCTCTGGAAACACCATATATTTT.

The V gene is TRBV6-5, the J gene TRBJ1-4; D is unresolved. CDR1 and CDR2 (germline): MNHEY, SVGAGI. V was clipped by 8 bases and J by 6 bases, with 10 bases between them. The CDR3 extends over 12 amino acids. The CDR3, as DNA: TGTGCCAGCTCGCGCGGGGATGAAAAACTGTTTTTT. It translates to CASSRGDEKLFF.

The V and J genes are TRBV28 and TRBJ1-4; 11 bases are shared with TRBD1. Losses at the gene ends were 5 bases for V and 7 bases for J; bases not matched to a gene: 6. CDR1 MDHEN and CDR2 SYDVKM come from the germline V gene. The CDR3 sequence is 15 residues long. Here the CDR3 reads CASSQGQGAFEKLFF. The CDR3 region has the DNA TGTGCCAGCAGTCAAGGACAGGGGGCTTTTGAAAAACTGTTTTTT.

The gene calls are TRBV13 and TRBJ2-1, with D hard to call. This CDR3 spans 11 amino acids. Trimming left V 5 bases short and J 9 bases short, with 8 bases between. The germline V gene has CDR1 PRHDT and CDR2 FYEKMQ (reference sequence). DNA for the CDR3: TGTGCCAGCAGCACACATTCTGAGCAGTTCTTC. This translates into CASSTHSEQFF.

The V gene is TRBV7-2, the J gene TRBJ2-3, with TRBD1 matching 9 bases. J was trimmed by 2 bases and V by 6 bases; bases with no gene match: 18. The length of the CDR3 is 19 residues. Looked up from germline, CDR1 is SGHTA and CDR2 is FQGNSA. CDR3 sequence: CASRGLGQGFEQITDTQYF. The CDR3 DNA is TGTGCCAGCAGGGGACTCGGACAGGGGTTCGAACAGATCACAGATACGCAGTATTTT.

This chain uses TRBV6-5 with TRBJ1-2; D unresolved. The V end was cut by 7 bases, the J end by 5 bases, with 14 bases between. The CDR3 has 13 residues. CDR1 MNHEY and CDR2 SVGAGI come from the germline V gene. The CDR3 DNA sequence: TGTGCCAGCACTGACTCGGGAGGGTATGGCTACACCTTC. The encoded protein is CASTDSGGYGYTF.

The J gene is TRBJ1-5, the V gene TRBV27; D is ambiguous. V was pared by 6 bases and J by 1 base, with 10 bases between. The V gene's germline CDR1 is MNHEY and CDR2 SMNVEV (reference sequence). This CDR3 region has 14 residues. CDR3 loop: CASRPGESNQPQHF. The CDR3 DNA sequence: TGTGCCAGCAGACCCGGGGAAAGCAATCAGCCCCAGCATTTT.

This sequence joins TRBV27 and TRBJ2-2; a weak D match, TRBD1 (5 bases). V was trimmed by 3 bases and J by 3 bases, leaving 17 bases between them. Per germline, CDR1 MNHEY and CDR2 SMNVEV (reference sequence). This CDR3 is 17 amino acids long. In DNA, the CDR3 is TGTGCCAGCAGTTTGGGGAATCAGGACATTTACACCGGGGAGCTGTTTTTT. It translates to CASSLGNQDIYTGELFF.

J is TRBJ2-7 and V is TRBV14; 7 bases are a match to TRBD1. The germline CDR1 and CDR2 sequences are SGHDN and FVKESK. The CDR3 runs 18 residues. V was clipped by 4 bases and J by 5 bases; unmatched bases: 20. The CDR3 protein is CASSLTYLQGLSGNEQYF. The DNA of the CDR3 is TGTGCCAGCAGCCTAACCTATCTACAGGGGCTCTCCGGGAACGAGCAGTACTTC.

This clone was detected only once. The chain is built from TRBV2 and TRBJ1-1; unclear D gene. V shed 8 bases and J shed 0 bases, with 7 bases lying between them. Germline V gives CDR1 SNHLY, CDR2 FYNNEI. The length of the CDR3 is 12 residues. CDR3 in DNA: TGTGCCAGCGCGGTCCTGAACACTGAAGCTTTCTTT. Translation gives CASAVLNTEAFF. Full variable domain (outside the CDR3, taken from reference TRBV2 and TRBJ1-1): EPEVTQTPSHQVTQMGQEVILRCVPISNHLYFYWYRQILGQKVEFLVSFYNNEISEKSEIFDDQFSVERPDGSNFTLKIRSTKLEDSAMYFCASAVLNTEAFFGQGTRLTVV.

This clone was seen a handful of times. This sequence joins TRBV7-9 and TRBJ1-2; D possibly corresponds to TRBD1 (6 bases). The germline V gene has CDR1 SEHNR and CDR2 FQNEAQ (reference sequence). This CDR3 has 19 residues. V lost 5 bases and J 4 bases, leaving 29 bases between the germline ends. The CDR3 DNA reads TGTGCCAGCAGCGAAGAAAACATATACAGTATCCAGGGGAGCTATGGCTACACCTTC. This sequence encodes CASSEENIYSIQGSYGYTF. The full variable domain, its missing parts supplied by reference TRBV7-9 and TRBJ1-2, is DTGVSQNPRHKITKRGQNVTFRCDPISEHNRLYWYRQTLGQGPEFLTYFQNEAQLEKSRLLSDRFSAERPKGSFSTLEIQRTEQGDSAMYLCASSEENIYSIQGSYGYTFGSGTRLTVV.

This clone was seen once. The chain links TRBV9 to TRBJ1-1; 8 bases agree with TRBD1. Germline V gives CDR1 SGDLS, CDR2 YYNGEE. The CDR3 is 14 amino acids. V shed 3 bases and J 4 bases; nucleotides not matched to a gene: 5. The CDR3 loop reads CASSGRDRTTEAFF. The CDR3 nucleotides read TGTGCCAGCAGCGGCCGGGACAGGACCACTGAAGCTTTCTTT.

V gene TRBV29-1 combines with J gene TRBJ2-1; TRBD2 aligns across 8 bases. CDR1 is SQVTM, CDR2 ANQGSEA, per germline. The CDR3 is 13 amino acids. The J segment lost 8 bases and the V segment lost 7 bases, leaving 10 bases of the junction unmatched. CDR3 in DNA: TGCAGCGCCCGGGGGGGAATTTCGGATGAGCAGTTCTTC. Translation gives CSARGGISDEQFF.

This chain links TRBV2 with TRBJ1-4; TRBD1 matches 8 bases. This CDR3 is 15 amino acids long. Germline values: CDR1 SNHLY, CDR2 FYNNEI. Trimming took 6 bases from V and 8 from J; bases not matched to a gene: 11. DNA of the CDR3: TGTGCCAGCAGGGAGACAGGGGCCCTTAGCGAAAAACTGTTTTTT. Translation gives CASRETGALSEKLFF.

CDR3 amino acids: CAISERDSYGYTF. The DNA for the CDR3 is TGTGCCATCAGTGAAAGAGACAGCTATGGCTACACCTTC. The J gene is TRBJ1-2, the V gene TRBV10-3, with D tentatively TRBD1 (5 bases). This CDR3 has 13 residues. V gave up 3 bases and J gave up 4 bases, with 9 bases separating them. Germline assignment: CDR1 ENHRY and CDR2 SYGVKD.

This sequence joins TRBV7-9 and TRBJ2-7, with a weak D call TRBD2 (7 bases). V lost 5 bases, J lost 3 bases, and 29 bases lay in between. This CDR3 spans 19 amino acids. Germline CDR1 SEHNR, CDR2 FQNEAQ (reference sequence). The CDR3 loop reads CASSPLGRGAGAPNYEQYF. CDR3 coding DNA: TGTGCCAGCAGCCCACTCGGCCGGGGGGCAGGCGCTCCGAACTACGAGCAGTACTTC.